Below are 21 T cell receptor beta chains sequenced from a single sample in a study of blood T cell repertoires in COVID-19. The assay was immunoSEQ multiplex PCR, and TCRdb's table has in-frame clones only and misses some. Here the sample spans about 120,000 clones, around 80% being singletons. Sequencing used peripheral blood. The receptors stem from a woman older than 75 with acute or convalescent COVID-19.

This chain links TRBV19 with TRBJ1-3, with a tentative D call TRBD1 (5 bases). The CDR3 runs to 15 residues. The germline V and J ends were trimmed by 4 bases and 0 bases, with 10 bases remaining between them. The germline V gene encodes CDR1 LNHDA and CDR2 SQIVND (reference sequence). CDR3 loop: CASSRKGLSGNTIYF. CDR3 DNA sequence: TGTGCCAGTAGTAGGAAGGGGCTCTCTGGAAACACCATATATTTT.

This clone was observed a few times. This chain connects TRBV11-2 to TRBJ1-1; TRBD1 matches at 7 bases. This CDR3 region has 14 residues. V shed 4 bases, J shed 3 bases, and the junction held 5 bases outside the gene matches. Per the germline V gene, CDR1 is SGHAT and CDR2 is FQNNGV. The CDR3 is CASSSTDRDTEAFF. The CDR3 nucleotides read TGTGCCAGCAGCTCCACAGACAGGGACACTGAAGCTTTCTTT.

This clone has only a few counts. This chain uses TRBV19 with TRBJ2-2, with TRBD1 matching 7 bases. J was trimmed by 3 bases and V by 7 bases; bases with no gene match: 5. Looked up from germline, CDR1 is LNHDA and CDR2 is SQIVND (reference sequence). CDR3 size: 14 residues. In nucleotides, the CDR3 is TGTGCCAGTAAGACGACAGGGTACACCGGGGAGCTGTTTTTT. Amino acid sequence: CASKTTGYTGELFF. Full variable domain (rest looked up from reference TRBV19 and TRBJ2-2): DGGITQSPKYLFRKEGQNVTLSCEQNLNHDAMYWYRQDPGQGLRLIYYSQIVNDFQKGDIAEGYSVSREKKESFPLTVTSAQKNPTAFYLCASKTTGYTGELFFGEGSRLTVL.

This chain connects TRBV7-3 to TRBJ2-7; 7 bases agree with TRBD1. The ends lost 5 bases at V and 2 bases at J; junction bases unmatched: 6. CDR1 and CDR2 (germline): SGHTA, FQGTGA. The CDR3 loop spans 14 amino acids. The CDR3 nucleotides are TGTGCCAGCAGCATACGACAGGGCCCCTACGAGCAGTACTTC. This gives the protein CASSIRQGPYEQYF.

This chain joins TRBV5-4 and TRBJ1-1, with 7 bases matching TRBD1. Per germline, CDR1 SGHNT and CDR2 YYREEE (reference sequence). Trimming removed 0 bases from V and 7 bases from J; junction bases left unmatched: 0. This CDR3 has 12 amino acids. CDR3 amino acids: CASSLDRGEAFF. The DNA for the CDR3 is TGTGCCAGCAGCTTGGACAGGGGTGAAGCTTTCTTT.

This clone was detected only a few times. The V and J genes are TRBV6-5 and TRBJ2-3; 10 bases match TRBD2. CDR1 and CDR2 (germline): MNHEY, SVGAGI. The CDR3 extends over 15 amino acids. J gave up 1 base and V 7 bases, and 5 bases lay outside the gene matches. CDR3 sequence reads: CASKQLAGGTDTQYF. The DNA for the CDR3 is TGTGCCAGCAAACAGCTAGCGGGGGGCACAGATACGCAGTATTTT.

This clone was detected a few times. CDR3 DNA sequence: TGTGCCAGCTCACCCATTGGACAGGGAGGGAACTACGAGCAGTACTTC. The encoded protein is CASSPIGQGGNYEQYF. The rearrangement uses TRBV18 and TRBJ2-7; weak D call: TRBD1 (8 bases). This CDR3 is built from 16 residues. The V gene lost 3 bases and the J gene lost 3 bases, with 18 bases spanning the gap. The germline V gene encodes CDR1 KGHSH and CDR2 LQKENI.

This chain connects TRBV30 to TRBJ2-5; TRBD2 matches 14 bases. CDR1 and CDR2 from the germline V gene are GTSNPN and SVGIG (reference sequence). The CDR3 covers 13 residues. With V trimmed by 7 bases and J by 5 bases, 3 bases remained unmatched. The CDR3 is CALGLAGAETQYF. CDR3 bases: TGTGCCTTGGGACTAGCGGGGGCTGAGACCCAGTACTTC.

This sequence joins TRBV9 and TRBJ2-3, with 7 bases lining up with TRBD2. J was trimmed by 0 bases and V by 3 bases; bases with no gene match: 1. Germline CDR1 reads SGDLS; CDR2 reads YYNGEE. This CDR3 spans 14 amino acids. CDR3 amino acids: CASSGTRSTDTQYF. The CDR3 DNA reads TGTGCCAGCAGCGGGACTAGAAGCACAGATACGCAGTATTTT.

Only a few counts were recorded for this clone. DNA of the CDR3: TGTGCCAGCAGGTCTTCTGAGGGCTCCTATAATTCACCCCTCCACTTT. It codes for CASRSSEGSYNSPLHF. The chain uses TRBV6-6 and TRBJ1-6; D ambiguous. Looked up from germline, CDR1 is MNHNY and CDR2 is SVGAGI (reference sequence). The germline V and J ends were trimmed by 6 bases and 0 bases, with 12 bases remaining between them. The CDR3 has 16 residues.

The gene calls are TRBV25-1 and TRBJ2-2; 11 nucleotides align to TRBD2. CDR3 length: 16 residues. Trimming at V came to 5 bases and at J to 3 bases, leaving 5 bases not matched to a gene. Germline CDR1 reads MGHDK; CDR2 reads SYGVNS. The CDR3 DNA reads as TGTGCCAGCAGTAAAGGGACTAGCGGATACACCGGGGAGCTGTTTTTT. Its translation is CASSKGTSGYTGELFF.

The chain uses TRBV29-1 and TRBJ2-7; perhaps TRBD2 as D (5 bases). Trimming took off 6 bases at V and 3 bases at J, with 15 bases between the two ends. This CDR3 has 13 amino acids. Germline V CDR1 and CDR2: SQVTM, ANQGSEA. This CDR3 reads CSVTRAGGYEQYF. CDR3 bases: TGCAGCGTGACCCGGGCGGGCGGCTACGAGCAGTACTTC.

This chain uses TRBV10-3 with TRBJ2-1; D ambiguous. Germline CDR1 ENHRY, CDR2 SYGVKD. The V and J ends lost 3 bases and 6 bases respectively, with 9 bases between them. The CDR3 totals 13 residues. CDR3 DNA: TGTGCCATCAGTGACTTGCTTAGCAATGAGCAGTTCTTC. Translating it yields CAISDLLSNEQFF.

The chain carries TRBV4-3 and TRBJ2-3, with D possibly TRBD1 on 6 matching bases. The CDR3 consists of 14 residues. Germline V gives CDR1 LGHNA, CDR2 YSLEER. The ends were cut back, 4 bases at V and 1 base at J, with 9 bases in the middle. CDR3 amino acids: CASSRQARTDTQYF. In DNA form, the CDR3 reads TGCGCCAGCAGCCGACAGGCACGCACAGATACGCAGTATTTT.

V usage is TRBV3-1 (or the pseudogene TRBV3-2) and J usage is TRBJ1-1; maybe TRBD1 (6 bases). CDR1 is LGHDT, CDR2 YNNKEL, per germline (reference sequence). V was pared by 6 bases and J by 2 bases, with 19 bases between. This CDR3 has 16 amino acids. The CDR3: CASSQRFRTVNTEAFF. The CDR3 bases are TGTGCCAGCAGTCAGCGTTTTAGGACAGTAAACACTGAAGCTTTCTTT.

The chain carries TRBV7-2 and TRBJ2-6; tentatively, D is TRBD1 (6 bases). The CDR3 sequence is 15 residues long. Trimming took off 5 bases at V and 3 bases at J, with 11 bases between the two ends. From germline, CDR1 is SGHTA and CDR2 FQGNSA. CDR3 loop: CASSPLRGGANVLTF. The DNA of the CDR3 is TGTGCCAGCAGCCCCCTCAGGGGTGGGGCCAACGTCCTGACTTTC. The complete variable domain, with remaining parts taken from reference TRBV7-2 and TRBJ2-6, reads GAGVSQSPSNKVTEKGKDVELRCDPISGHTALYWYRQSLGQGLEFLIYFQGNSAPDKSGLPSDRFSAERTGGSVSTLTIQRTQQEDSAVYLCASSPLRGGANVLTFGAGSRLTVL.

As concerns this clone: Different DNA sequences within this sample yield the same CDR3. The chain combines TRBV19 with TRBJ2-7; TRBD2 agrees at 12 bases. Germline-derived CDR1 and CDR2 are LNHDA and SQIVND (reference sequence). Trimming took 4 bases from V and 3 from J; bases not matched to a gene: 4. This CDR3 comprises 15 residues. The CDR3 region has the DNA TGTGCCAGTAGTACCCTAGCGGGGGGGCTCTACGAGCAGTACTTC. Encoded protein: CASSTLAGGLYEQYF.

The chain links TRBV29-1 to TRBJ1-2, with a tentative D call TRBD1 (6 bases). The ends were cut back, 3 bases at V and 5 bases at J, with 19 bases in the middle. Germline CDR1 and CDR2: SQVTM and ANQGSEA. The CDR3 is made up of 15 amino acids. The CDR3 bases are TGCAGCGTTGAGCTTATGGGACAAGGACGGTATGGCTACACCTTC. It codes for CSVELMGQGRYGYTF.

The chain joins TRBV19 to TRBJ1-5; 7 bases map to TRBD1. CDR3 length equals 16 residues. CDR1 and CDR2 (germline): LNHDA, SQIVND (reference sequence). Trimming at V came to 5 bases and at J to 6 bases, leaving 13 bases not matched to a gene. For the CDR3, the DNA is TGTGCCAGTAGTCTAGGGACAGCCACGAGGCGTCAGCCCCAGCATTTT. Protein: CASSLGTATRRQPQHF.

The rearrangement links TRBV6-2 or TRBV6-3 to TRBJ2-3; perhaps TRBD1 as D (6 bases). The CDR3 has 16 residues. The ends were cut back, 4 bases at V and 3 bases at J, with 17 bases in the middle. Germline V gene sequence: CDR1 MNHEY, CDR2 SVGEGT. The CDR3 DNA sequence: TGTGCCAGCAGTTCTTTCGGGACAACCCTAACAGATACGCAGTATTTT. The encoded protein is CASSSFGTTLTDTQYF.

The rearrangement links TRBV4-3 to TRBJ1-4, with D perhaps TRBD1 (6 bases). The germline CDR1 and CDR2 sequences are LGHNA and YSLEER. Between the trimmed V and J ends, which lost 4 bases and 2 bases, there was a span of 14 bases. The CDR3 consists of 16 residues. As DNA, the CDR3 is TGCGCCAGCAGCCTCGGAAAGGGGGTGACTAATGAAAAACTGTTTTTT. It encodes CASSLGKGVTNEKLFF.